Shown below are 29 T cell receptor beta chains from a single sample sequenced in a study of early stage breast cancer tumors. Libraries were prepared by immunoSEQ multiplex PCR; TCRdb keeps only in-frame clonotypes and omits some of them. The profile shows 39,000 or so clones, about two thirds of them singletons. Sequencing used blood. These TCRs come from a person aged 45-60 years with breast cancer.

The rearrangement uses TRBV10-2 and TRBJ2-3, with 10 bases matching TRBD2. J lost 5 bases, V lost 2 bases, and 7 bases had no gene match. The CDR3 has 16 amino acids. Germline CDR1 is WSHSY and CDR2 is SAAADI. The CDR3 coding sequence is TGCGCCAGCAGTGAGGGGCTAGCGGGGGTCCGAGATACGCAGTATTTT. Encoded protein: CASSEGLAGVRDTQYF.

The chain is built from TRBV2 and TRBJ1-4, with D uncertain. V was trimmed by 1 base and J by 8 bases, leaving 17 bases between them. Germline V gives CDR1 SNHLY, CDR2 FYNNEI. The CDR3 covers 16 residues. CDR3 amino acids: CASSEGSSAAGEKLFF. CDR3 sequence (DNA): TGTGCCAGCAGTGAAGGGAGTTCCGCGGCCGGGGAAAAACTGTTTTTT.

This clone came up a few times. The chain is built from TRBV7-2 and TRBJ2-1, with D tentatively TRBD1 (5 bases). The V gene lost 5 bases and the J gene lost 0 bases, with 11 bases spanning the gap. The germline gives CDR1 SGHTA, CDR2 FQGNSA. The CDR3 length is 15 residues. The CDR3 loop is CASSKTASSYNEQFF. CDR3 coding DNA: TGTGCCAGCAGCAAGACAGCAAGCTCCTACAATGAGCAGTTCTTC.

The chain couples TRBV14 to TRBJ1-2; TRBD1 matches 8 bases. The germline V gene encodes CDR1 SGHDN and CDR2 FVKESK. The trim removed 4 bases at V and 6 bases at J, leaving 10 bases unmatched. The CDR3 loop spans 15 amino acids. The CDR3 DNA reads as TGTGCCAGCAGCCCTATAGGACAGGGTTTCAATGGCTACACCTTC. Translating it yields CASSPIGQGFNGYTF.

This chain connects TRBV2 to TRBJ1-5; 10 positions match TRBD1. After removal of 11 bases from V and 6 bases from J, the junction contained 7 bases not matched to a gene. The CDR3 spans 13 residues. Looked up from germline, CDR1 is SNHLY and CDR2 is FYNNEI. The CDR3 region is CARGTGESQPQHF. CDR3 nucleotides: TGTGCCCGAGGGACAGGGGAAAGTCAGCCCCAGCATTTT.

This rearrangement joins TRBV5-1 to TRBJ2-5; the D gene is possibly TRBD1 (5 bases). The CDR3 loop spans 15 amino acids. Trimming removed 0 bases from V and 2 bases from J, with 11 bases in between. Germline V gives CDR1 SGHRS, CDR2 YFSETQ. The CDR3 DNA sequence: TGCGCCAGCAGCTTGGCACCGACAGTTCAAGAGACCCAGTACTTC. It encodes CASSLAPTVQETQYF.

The table lists this clone with a few counts. The same CDR3 also results from other DNA sequences found in this sample. This chain connects TRBV6-1 to TRBJ1-5, with TRBD1 as a possible D gene (5 bases). V lost 6 bases to trimming and J lost 7 bases, with 13 bases between them. Germline V lookup: CDR1 MNHNS, CDR2 SASEGT. The CDR3 runs to 13 residues. Here the CDR3 reads CASRQGKEQPQHF. For the CDR3, the DNA is TGTGCCAGCAGGCAGGGAAAGGAGCAGCCCCAGCATTTT.

The chain joins TRBV19 to TRBJ1-2; 9 nucleotides agree with TRBD1. There are 14 residues in the CDR3. V was clipped by 5 bases and J by 4 bases; unmatched bases: 5. Germline V gene sequence: CDR1 LNHDA, CDR2 SQIVND (reference sequence). The CDR3 loop is CASSSSTGGYGYTF. The CDR3 nucleotides are TGTGCCAGTAGTTCCTCGACAGGGGGCTATGGCTACACCTTC.

The table lists this clone with a count of one. This chain joins TRBV2 and TRBJ1-2; 7 bases are a match to TRBD1. Trimming removed 3 bases from V and 2 bases from J; junction bases left unmatched: 6. This CDR3 has 15 residues. Germline V lookup: CDR1 SNHLY, CDR2 FYNNEI. The CDR3: CASSEWGQQNYGYTF. Written as DNA, the CDR3 is TGTGCCAGCAGTGAGTGGGGACAGCAGAACTATGGCTACACCTTC.

The J gene is TRBJ2-3, the V gene TRBV28, with a possible D match to TRBD1 (5 bases). This CDR3 is 15 amino acids long. Trimming pared 1 base from V and 3 bases from J, leaving 11 bases between. Germline CDR1 MDHEN, CDR2 SYDVKM. The CDR3 DNA reads TGTGCCAGCAGTTTATCCCAGGGTGGAACAGATACGCAGTATTTT. Translating gives CASSLSQGGTDTQYF.

The chain carries TRBV4-1 and TRBJ2-3; 9 nucleotides match TRBD2. The length of the CDR3 is 17 residues. Germline loops: CDR1 MGHRA, CDR2 YSYEKL. Trimming cost V 0 bases and J 5 bases; bases outside gene matches: 9. CDR3 coding DNA: TGCGCCAGCAGCCAAGAAGGAGCGGGAGGCCGACGAGATACGCAGTATTTT. Its protein product is CASSQEGAGGRRDTQYF.

This clone was observed a few times. This chain joins TRBV18 and TRBJ2-7; D is ambiguous. This CDR3 comprises 12 residues. Germline loops: CDR1 KGHSH, CDR2 LQKENI. The germline V and J ends were trimmed by 3 bases and 0 bases, with 3 bases remaining between them. The CDR3 loop reads CASSPSSYEQYF. The CDR3 DNA is TGTGCCAGCTCACCCAGCTCCTACGAGCAGTACTTC.

This clone is medium-sized within its sample. CDR3 protein: CASSLAAGHSGNTIYF. The DNA for the CDR3 is TGTGCCAGCAGCTTAGCGGCAGGCCACTCTGGAAACACCATATATTTT. The rearrangement links TRBV11-2 to TRBJ1-3; no reliable D call. CDR1 and CDR2 (germline): SGHAT, FQNNGV. The germline V and J ends were trimmed by 1 base and 0 bases, with 10 bases remaining between them. The length of the CDR3 is 16 residues. Full variable domain (outside the CDR3, taken from reference TRBV11-2 and TRBJ1-3): EAGVAQSPRYKIIEKRQSVAFWCNPISGHATLYWYQQILGQGPKLLIQFQNNGVVDDSQLPKDRFSAERLKGVDSTLKIQPAKLEDSAVYLCASSLAAGHSGNTIYFGEGSWLTVV.

The chain employs TRBV27 and TRBJ2-5; possible D gene TRBD2, 6 bases. The CDR3 covers 12 residues. Trimming took off 7 bases at V and 1 base at J, with 7 bases between the two ends. Per the germline V gene, CDR1 is MNHEY and CDR2 is SMNVEV (reference sequence). CDR3 nucleotide sequence: TGTGCCAGCAAGGGACTCCAAGAGACCCAGTACTTC. Its protein product is CASKGLQETQYF.

The chain carries TRBV5-6 and TRBJ1-1, with 7 nucleotides matching TRBD1. The germline V gene encodes CDR1 SGHDT and CDR2 YYEEEE. The CDR3 covers 15 residues. With V trimmed by 4 bases and J by 9 bases, 15 bases remained unmatched. The CDR3 nucleotides are TGTGCCAGCAGCGAGGTTACAGGGGAACCGCTGAAAGCTTTCTTT. Protein product: CASSEVTGEPLKAFF.

V gene TRBV5-1 combines with J gene TRBJ2-1, with 9 bases fitting TRBD1. V lost 0 bases to trimming and J lost 0 bases; unmatched junction nucleotides: 1. The germline gives CDR1 SGHRS, CDR2 YFSETQ. The CDR3 contains 16 residues. The CDR3 region is CASSLGQGVSYNEQFF. CDR3 sequence (DNA): TGCGCCAGCAGCTTGGGACAGGGGGTCTCCTACAATGAGCAGTTCTTC.

In its sample, this clone was seen a few times. The chain has TRBV11-3 and TRBJ1-2; possibly TRBD1 for D (6 bases). CDR3 size: 15 residues. Germline CDR1 and CDR2: SGHNT and YENEEA. Deletions cut 1 base from V and 5 bases from J, with 14 bases between. The CDR3 DNA is TGTGCCAGCAGCTTAGCGCCCGACAGGTTATATGGCTACACCTTC. Its translation is CASSLAPDRLYGYTF.

A few counts support this clone. J is TRBJ1-5 and V is TRBV12-5; D is possibly TRBD1 (6 bases). V dropped 5 bases and J dropped 7 bases, with 15 bases sitting between them. CDR1 is LGHNT and CDR2 is FRNRAP in the germline V gene. The CDR3 covers 14 residues. The CDR3 sequence is CASGLGDIFQPQHF. In DNA form, the CDR3 reads TGTGCTAGTGGTCTGGGGGACATATTCCAGCCCCAGCATTTT.

The rearrangement links TRBV5-4 to TRBJ2-3, with TRBD2 identical over 10 bases. Per germline, CDR1 SGHNT and CDR2 YYREEE (reference sequence). The V segment lost 5 bases and the J segment 2 bases; nucleotides outside the gene matches: 8. The CDR3 contains 16 residues. CDR3: CASSPLAGTSTDTQYF. CDR3 DNA sequence: TGTGCCAGCAGTCCACTAGCGGGGACCTCCACAGATACGCAGTATTTT.

The chain joins TRBV7-8 to TRBJ2-5; D is ambiguous. The V and J ends lost 1 base and 3 bases respectively, with 6 bases between them. This CDR3 is 13 amino acids long. Germline V CDR1 and CDR2: SGHVS, FQNEAQ. This CDR3 is CASSLEPKETQYF. CDR3 coding DNA: TGTGCCAGCAGCTTAGAGCCCAAAGAGACCCAGTACTTC.

The V call is TRBV27, the J call TRBJ1-3; the D is unclear. Germline loops: CDR1 MNHEY, CDR2 SMNVEV (reference sequence). This CDR3 has 14 residues. Trimming cost V 6 bases and J 5 bases, with 14 bases left between them. CDR3 amino acids: CASRHSGDRNTIYF. The CDR3 DNA reads TGTGCCAGCAGACATTCCGGAGACCGAAACACCATATATTTT.

V is TRBV19 and J is TRBJ2-5, with TRBD2 identical over 10 bases. The V and J ends lost 5 bases and 4 bases, in that order; junction bases with no gene match: 10. The CDR3 runs to 16 residues. CDR1 and CDR2 (germline): LNHDA, SQIVND (reference sequence). This CDR3 reads CASSPQSGRARETQYF. The CDR3 DNA reads as TGTGCCAGTAGTCCCCAGAGCGGGAGGGCCCGAGAGACCCAGTACTTC.

V and J are TRBV29-1 and TRBJ2-7; 11 positions agree with TRBD1. CDR1 is SQVTM and CDR2 is ANQGSEA in the germline V gene. The CDR3 runs to 13 residues. V dropped 6 bases and J dropped 4; count of bases not matched to a gene: 5. The CDR3 DNA is TGCAGCGTGATGGGACAGGGGGTTTACGAGCAGTACTTC. Translated: CSVMGQGVYEQYF.

The chain has TRBV11-2 and TRBJ2-4; a weak D match, TRBD2 (5 bases). The germline V and J ends were trimmed by 1 base and 8 bases, with 12 bases remaining between them. The CDR3 contains 14 residues. Germline CDR1 reads SGHAT; CDR2 reads FQNNGV. The DNA for the CDR3 is TGTGCCAGCAGCTTAGTCGGCCAGGAGGACATTCAGTACTTC. As protein: CASSLVGQEDIQYF. Full variable domain (rest looked up from reference TRBV11-2 and TRBJ2-4): EAGVAQSPRYKIIEKRQSVAFWCNPISGHATLYWYQQILGQGPKLLIQFQNNGVVDDSQLPKDRFSAERLKGVDSTLKIQPAKLEDSAVYLCASSLVGQEDIQYFGAGTRLSVL.

The J gene is TRBJ2-7, the V gene TRBV11-3; 14 bases map to TRBD2. V gave up 5 bases and J gave up 5 bases; unmatched junction bases: 8. Germline V gene lookup returns CDR1 SGHNT and CDR2 YENEEA. This CDR3 has 16 amino acids. CDR3: CASSPGLAGGFDEQYF. Here the CDR3 DNA reads TGTGCCAGCAGCCCCGGACTAGCGGGAGGCTTCGACGAGCAGTACTTC.

The DNA of the CDR3 is TGTGCTAGTGGTTGCCCTCGGAGGGCCCGAGTCTACGAGCAGTACGTC. Amino acids: CASGCPRRARVYEQYV. The chain is built from TRBV12-5 and TRBJ2-7; possible D gene TRBD2, 6 bases. V was cut by 4 bases and J by 3 bases, with 19 bases left in between. The CDR3 is 16 residues long. Germline V gene sequence: CDR1 LGHNT, CDR2 FRNRAP.

CDR3 bases: TGTGCCAGCATGGTCGCGAGGCACCCGAACACTGAAGCTTTCTTT. Protein product: CASMVARHPNTEAFF. The chain couples TRBV7-2 to TRBJ1-1; D call uncertain. Germline lookup yields CDR1 SGHTA and CDR2 FQGNSA. CDR3 length: 15 amino acids. V dropped 7 bases and J dropped 1 base, with 16 bases sitting between them. Full variable domain (remainder filled in from reference TRBV7-2 and TRBJ1-1): GAGVSQSPSNKVTEKGKDVELRCDPISGHTALYWYRQSLGQGLEFLIYFQGNSAPDKSGLPSDRFSAERTGGSVSTLTIQRTQQEDSAVYLCASMVARHPNTEAFFGQGTRLTVV.

The chain employs TRBV6-5 and TRBJ2-1, with TRBD2 matching 11 bases. Germline lookup yields CDR1 MNHEY and CDR2 SVGAGI. The CDR3 totals 15 residues. The V segment lost 7 bases and the J segment 2 bases; nucleotides outside the gene matches: 4. For the CDR3, the DNA is TGTGCCAGCAATCCGACTAGCGGGACCTACAATGAGCAGTTCTTC. Translating gives CASNPTSGTYNEQFF.

This clone was seen a single time. The gene calls are TRBV30 and TRBJ1-1; the D is unclear. The CDR3 is 13 residues long. V was pared by 0 bases and J by 5 bases, with 10 bases between. Germline V gene lookup returns CDR1 GTSNPN and CDR2 SVGIG (reference sequence). The CDR3 DNA is TGTGCCTGGAGTGTACGGTCGGGAACTGAAGCTTTCTTT. Amino acids: CAWSVRSGTEAFF.